This T cell receptor beta chain was retrieved from a study of beta chain features in type 1 diabetes. The wider study: On cell yields, gender and age, patients and healthy donors were similar.

Note on this clone: Its specificity is not known.

Regarding the study as a whole: Type 1 diabetes patients showed a moderate but significant shortening of TCRB CDR3s in all four CD4+ subsets. Sequencing of cDNA might inflate the share of cells that strongly express TCR.

The CDR3 extends over 15 amino acids. Germline V gene sequence: CDR1 GTSNPN, CDR2 SVGIG (reference sequence). Trimming pared 3 bases from V and 0 bases from J, leaving 12 bases between. Purity exceeded 98% in all sorted populations. Of the isolated RNA, all was reverse transcribed, and so the sequenced material was expressed TCRB transcripts. The data were produced by immunoSEQ multiplex PCR, yet TCRdb's version contains in-frame clones alone and is incomplete. The data hold some 150,000 clones, with 6.9% observed a single time. The sequencing sample was made of central memory CD4+ T cells from blood. This clonotype was sampled from a woman in her twenties or thirties in good health. The rearrangement joins TRBV30 to TRBJ1-5; TRBD1 might be the D (6 bases). CDR3 nucleotides: TGTGCCTGGAGCGCTGGACAGCTTAGCAATCAGCCCCAGCATTTT. Its translation is CAWSAGQLSNQPQHF.